This T cell receptor (beta chain) was identified in a study of regulatory T cells in long-lasting Graves disease. General study results and limits: TRBV28 was favored in persistent disease, as were TRBJ1-2 and TRBJ2-5.

This clonotype occurred many times. Antigen specificity is unknown. Combining iRepertoire HTBI primers with Arm-PCR of CDR3 regions, the authors built TCR beta libraries. MiXCR, run by TCRdb on the multiplex PCR reads, gives a single entry per CDR3 protein. The sample holds roughly 560,000 distinct CDR3 sequences; about 16% are singletons and the top ten take around a quarter. The time point: newly diagnosed GD, antithyroid drugs for less than 3 months. Scientists built the TCR library using RNA that was extracted from PBMCs. American Thyroid Association guidelines defined how Graves' disease was diagnosed. The germline CDR1 and CDR2 sequences are SGHRS and YFSETQ. With V trimmed by 1 base and J by 1 base, 4 bases remained unmatched. The CDR3 length is 15 residues. These data were also reused for a study on T cells in Graves' hyperthyroidism and ophthalmopathy.

The sequence came from a woman aged 40 to 65 with Graves disease. The J gene is TRBJ2-7, the V gene TRBV5-1, with 8 bases aligning to TRBD1. The sample in question was peripheral blood mononuclear cells (PBMCs), obtained at new diagnosis, from a patient treated with antithyroid drugs. The CDR3 is CASSLRTGISYEQYF. CDR3 bases: TGCGCCAGCAGCTTGCGGACAGGGATTTCCTACGAGCAGTACTTC.